This TCR beta chain was retrieved from a study of human T cells and chemical hapten exposure. Specified time point: patch test 1, 2 weeks after DPC sensitization. Treatment noted: therapeutic diphenylcyclopropenone sensitization with weekly scalp DPC. Whole-study results and caveats: Expanded TCRs formed significantly more large CDR3 similarity clusters than controls. TCRs whose frequency exceeded 1 in 1000 remained the same following DPC sensitization.

Trimming at V came to 1 base and at J to 6 bases, leaving 8 bases not matched to a gene. The CDR3 has 15 amino acids. Per the germline V gene, CDR1 is SQVTM and CDR2 is ANQGSEA. Original processing notes: Samples contained a median of about 96,000 TCRs, with a range of about 20,000 to 750,000. TCRdb itself ran the RACE reads through MiXCR, one entry per CDR3 protein. The V and J calls here are based on TCRdb, not the publication. The repertoire holds 100,000 to 150,000 distinct CDR3 sequences, with roughly 13% as singletons. This clonotype was detected ten times or more. What it recognizes is unknown. This TCR came from a man between 18 and 29 years old with alopecia areata. Some clones in this sample may be carry-over from other donors' samples. The rearrangement uses TRBV29-1 and TRBJ2-1, with 8 bases matching TRBD2. Here the sequenced sample was whole blood, taken in connection with sensitization to the hapten diphenylcyclopropenone (DPC). The CDR3 loop reads CSVEGAPGLVNEQFF. The CDR3, as DNA: TGCAGCGTTGAAGGGGCCCCGGGACTAGTCAATGAGCAGTTCTTC.